This is a list of T cell receptor beta chains from one sample in a study of blood T cell repertoires in COVID-19. Sequenced by immunoSEQ multiplex PCR; TCRdb stores in-frame clones only, minus some. Of around 21,000 clones in the sample, approximately 81% are singletons; the top ten hold 2.5% to 3.5%. What was sequenced was peripheral blood. These receptors all come from a man aged 35 to 55 with acute or convalescent COVID-19. CDR3s leave out the opening cysteine and the closing phenylalanine or tryptophan.

v_gene	j_gene	CDR3aa
TRBV4-1	TRBJ2-2	ASSQTLQVTGELF
TRBV20-1	TRBJ1-4	SQGGLGKLF
TRBV7-6	TRBJ1-4	ASSGSRPRDRDSNEKLF
TRBV24-1	TRBJ1-2	ATRLGYT
TRBV5-4	TRBJ2-5	ASSLAGTGGETQY
TRBV9	TRBJ1-3	ASSASPGYGNTIY
TRBV29-1	TRBJ1-1	SAGQPNTEAF
TRBV5-4	TRBJ1-2	ASSTQGPGGYT
TRBV19	TRBJ1-5	ASSIVQWGRHQPQH
TRBV15	TRBJ2-5	ATSFGGSRETQY
TRBV3-1/TRBV3-2	TRBJ1-2	ASSQGPGGSGGYT
TRBV10-3	TRBJ1-1	AIRETGGRNTEAF
TRBV30	TRBJ1-5	AWSSRGGSQPQH
TRBV15	TRBJ1-4	ATRGSRALTNEKLF
TRBV7-8	TRBJ2-2	ASSRSGANTGELF
TRBV9	TRBJ2-2	ASSERDRADTGELF
TRBV20-1	TRBJ1-2	SASPLGPQPGTGGNYGYT
TRBV9	TRBJ2-4	ASSVERGQGINIQY
TRBV18	TRBJ1-2	ASSPRGPHGYT
TRBV4-1	TRBJ1-2	ASSQDIGGGFYGYT
TRBV7-2	TRBJ2-1	ASRGGAGSLIANEQF
TRBV6-5	TRBJ2-5	ASTVLPQETQY
TRBV6-6	TRBJ2-3	ASRTGQLGTDTQY
TRBV6-5	TRBJ1-4	ASSLTGYNEKLF
TRBV6-5	TRBJ1-5	ASKVDRGGQPQH
TRBV7-9	TRBJ2-3	ASSVGLLFSTDTQY
TRBV9	TRBJ2-1	ASSVGITSGARYNEQF
TRBV6-5	TRBJ1-6	ASSYSGQGNSPLH
TRBV5-1	TRBJ2-5	ASSLGGDRKETQY
TRBV30	TRBJ1-6	AWSPTLPGQGSYNSPLH
TRBV21-1	TRBJ2-4	ASSKGQADLAKNIQY
TRBV5-1	TRBJ1-2	ASSPGQNYGYT
TRBV30	TRBJ1-6	AWSWGGRTNSPLH
TRBV7-9	TRBJ2-1	ASSTGGSYNEQF
TRBV7-2	TRBJ2-5	ASSHRGRSETQY
TRBV4-3	TRBJ1-4	ASSQDLDRGEGRSEKLF
TRBV30	TRBJ2-3	AWSSRDRDRDTQY
TRBV21-1	TRBJ1-1	ASSKGGRNTEAF
TRBV19	TRBJ1-1	ASSMSGQGLNTEAF
TRBV10-3	TRBJ1-1	AISESPGDTEAF
TRBV11-2	TRBJ1-2	ASSYGTVSYGYT
TRBV7-8	TRBJ1-2	ASSAVGQGLYGYT
TRBV5-6	TRBJ1-5	ASSLALISNQPQH
TRBV3-1/TRBV3-2	TRBJ1-2	ASSQFEGDGYT
TRBV6-5	TRBJ2-5	ASSYSSRPPGVQY
TRBV7-9	TRBJ1-2	ASSPTPGDSPQRGYT
TRBV7-2	TRBJ2-3	ASSLTGRAGADTQY
TRBV2	TRBJ1-3	ASCSGTGGILSGNTIY
TRBV19	TRBJ1-5	ASSITVNQPQH